Listed below are T cell receptor beta chains from one sample, sequenced in a study of glioma-infiltrating T cells after dendritic cell vaccination. Produced via immunoSEQ multiplex PCR; TCRdb's table is partial and in-frame only. The data show roughly 60,000 clones, around nine tenths seen once. The sequenced sample was blood, obtained after dendritic cell vaccination. The origin of the receptors is a human donor with glioblastoma. Both conserved end residues are part of each CDR3. D genes are given only for firm matches. The size entry is marked missing in some rows and otherwise reads once, few, many or a size class.

J: TRBJ2-2
D: -
size: -
V: TRBV10-3
CDR3: CAIGQATNTGELFF
DNA: TGTGCCATCGGTCAGGCAACGAACACCGGGGAGCTGTTTTTT

J: TRBJ2-2
D: TRBD2
size: -
V: TRBV19
CDR3: CASRSGNLNTGELFF
DNA: TGTGCCAGTCGTAGCGGGAACCTTAACACCGGGGAGCTGTTTTTT

J: TRBJ1-3
D: TRBD1
size: -
V: TRBV6-4
CDR3: CASSKFSDRADTIYF
DNA: TGTGCCAGCAGTAAATTCTCGGACAGGGCGGACACCATATATTTT

J: TRBJ1-2
D: -
size: -
V: TRBV2
CDR3: CASSEQRGVGYGYTF
DNA: TGTGCCAGCAGTGAGCAGCGCGGGGTCGGCTATGGCTACACCTTC

J: TRBJ2-1
D: -
size: -
V: TRBV4-2
CDR3: CASSQVGLAPLDEQFF
DNA: TGTGCCAGCAGCCAAGTGGGGCTAGCGCCGTTAGATGAGCAGTTCTTC

J: TRBJ1-2
D: TRBD1
size: -
V: TRBV19
CDR3: CASSSTGTAGARFYGYTF
DNA: TGTGCCAGTAGTAGTACCGGGACAGCGGGCGCGCGATTCTATGGCTACACCTTC

J: TRBJ2-7
D: TRBD2
size: -
V: TRBV6-5
CDR3: CASSYSRLAGVEQYF
DNA: TGTGCCAGCAGTTACTCGAGATTAGCGGGAGTCGAGCAGTACTTC

J: TRBJ1-2
D: -
size: -
V: TRBV4-2
CDR3: CASSRERDTNYGYTF
DNA: TGTGCCAGCAGCCGCGAACGGGATACTAACTATGGCTACACCTTC

J: TRBJ1-5
D: TRBD1
size: few
V: TRBV6-1
CDR3: CASRETGLTQPQHF
DNA: TGTGCCAGCAGGGAGACAGGGCTTACCCAGCCCCAGCATTTT

J: TRBJ2-7
D: TRBD1
size: -
V: TRBV2
CDR3: CASQQGGQGYEQYF
DNA: TGTGCCAGCCAACAGGGGGGACAGGGCTACGAGCAGTACTTC

J: TRBJ2-3
D: TRBD2
size: once
V: TRBV7-2
CDR3: CASSLGGTSGGPSTDTQYF
DNA: TGTGCCAGCAGCTTAGGTGGGACTAGCGGGGGCCCAAGCACAGATACGCAGTATTTT

J: TRBJ2-7
D: TRBD2
size: -
V: TRBV4-3
CDR3: CASPPLVPGLADYEQYF
DNA: TGCGCCAGCCCCCCATTAGTCCCGGGACTAGCAGACTACGAGCAGTACTTC

J: TRBJ2-7
D: TRBD1
size: -
V: TRBV5-1
CDR3: CASSPQTGASSYEQYF
DNA: TGCGCCAGCAGCCCCCAAACAGGGGCGAGCTCCTACGAGCAGTACTTC

J: TRBJ2-3
D: -
size: -
V: TRBV5-1
CDR3: CASSLAGEGAFRDTQYF
DNA: TGCGCCAGCAGCTTGGCAGGGGAGGGCGCATTCAGGGATACGCAGTATTTT

J: TRBJ2-3
D: -
size: -
V: TRBV2
CDR3: CASSRDRINTDTQYF
DNA: TGTGCCAGCAGCCGCGACAGGATAAACACAGATACGCAGTATTTT

J: TRBJ1-5
D: -
size: -
V: TRBV19
CDR3: CASSISITDQPQHF
DNA: TGTGCCAGTAGTATCTCCATCACAGATCAGCCCCAGCATTTT

J: TRBJ1-2
D: -
size: -
V: TRBV10-1
CDR3: CASSPDSTGGYTF
DNA: TGCGCCTCTTCCCCGGACAGCACGGGTGGCTACACCTTC

J: TRBJ1-2
D: -
size: once
V: TRBV27
CDR3: CASSLAGNGYTF
DNA: TGTGCCAGCAGTTTAGCAGGGAATGGCTACACCTTC

J: TRBJ2-1
D: -
size: few
V: TRBV7-2
CDR3: CASSRGSSYNEQFF
DNA: TGTGCCAGCAGCCGGGGTAGCTCCTACAATGAGCAGTTCTTC

J: TRBJ2-1
D: TRBD2
size: -
V: TRBV4-2
CDR3: CASSHGGSIDNEQFF
DNA: TGTGCCAGCAGCCATGGCGGGAGTATTGACAATGAGCAGTTCTTC

J: TRBJ2-7
D: -
size: -
V: TRBV19
CDR3: CASSGPLSSYEQYF
DNA: TGTGCCAGTAGTGGGCCATTAAGCTCCTACGAGCAGTACTTC

J: TRBJ1-2
D: -
size: once
V: TRBV9
CDR3: CASSVEMKGKYGYTF
DNA: TGTGCCAGCAGCGTAGAAATGAAGGGGAAGTATGGCTACACCTTC

J: TRBJ1-1
D: TRBD1
size: -
V: TRBV7-9
CDR3: CASTLKGQKNTEAFF
DNA: TGTGCCAGCACCCTTAAGGGACAGAAGAACACTGAAGCTTTCTTT

J: TRBJ2-7
D: TRBD1
size: few
V: TRBV4-3
CDR3: CASSQEPQGVPEQYF
DNA: TGCGCCAGCAGCCAAGAACCCCAGGGGGTGCCCGAGCAGTACTTC

J: TRBJ1-5
D: -
size: -
V: TRBV7-8
CDR3: CASSLADYQPQHF
DNA: TGTGCCAGCAGCTTAGCGGACTATCAGCCCCAGCATTTT

J: TRBJ2-1
D: TRBD1
size: -
V: TRBV19
CDR3: CASSIDLWDSSYNEQFF
DNA: TGTGCCAGTAGTATAGATCTATGGGACAGCTCCTACAATGAGCAGTTCTTC

J: TRBJ2-7
D: TRBD1
size: -
V: TRBV11-3
CDR3: CASSFDTGVHEQYF
DNA: TGTGCCAGCAGCTTTGATACAGGGGTGCACGAGCAGTACTTC

J: TRBJ2-1
D: TRBD1
size: -
V: TRBV30
CDR3: CAWSVGQGLYEQFF
DNA: TGTGCCTGGAGTGTAGGACAGGGATTGTATGAGCAGTTCTTC

J: TRBJ1-4
D: TRBD1
size: -
V: TRBV5-4
CDR3: CASSFRDRPNEKLFF
DNA: TGTGCCAGCAGCTTCCGGGACAGGCCTAATGAAAAACTGTTTTTT

J: TRBJ2-1
D: TRBD2
size: once
V: TRBV18
CDR3: CASSPSGRDNEQFF
DNA: TGTGCCAGCTCACCTAGCGGGAGGGACAATGAGCAGTTCTTC

J: TRBJ2-1
D: -
size: -
V: TRBV19
CDR3: CASSIGFGTEQFF
DNA: TGTGCCAGTAGTATAGGCTTCGGGACAGAGCAGTTCTTC

J: TRBJ2-2
D: -
size: -
V: TRBV10-3
CDR3: CAISESGGTGELFF
DNA: TGTGCCATCAGTGAGTCCGGCGGCACCGGGGAGCTGTTTTTT

J: TRBJ1-3
D: TRBD1
size: few
V: TRBV12-5
CDR3: CASSPGGLATIYF
DNA: TGTGCTAGTTCACCAGGGGGTCTGGCCACCATATATTTT

J: TRBJ2-2
D: TRBD2
size: -
V: TRBV5-4
CDR3: CASSRKRTRGTGELFF
DNA: TGTGCCAGCAGCCGCAAAAGGACTAGAGGGACCGGGGAGCTGTTTTTT

J: TRBJ1-5
D: TRBD1
size: once
V: TRBV5-1
CDR3: CASSPGQGGQPQHF
DNA: TGCGCCAGCAGCCCGGGACAGGGCGGTCAGCCCCAGCATTTT

J: TRBJ2-7
D: -
size: -
V: TRBV11-1
CDR3: CASTGGASSWDEQYF
DNA: TGTGCCAGCACCGGTGGGGCCTCCTCCTGGGACGAGCAGTACTTC

J: TRBJ2-7
D: TRBD2
size: -
V: TRBV14
CDR3: CASDRLAPPYEQYF
DNA: TGTGCCAGCGATAGACTAGCTCCGCCCTACGAGCAGTACTTC

J: TRBJ1-3
D: -
size: -
V: TRBV11-3
CDR3: CASSDLNEGKNTIYF
DNA: TGTGCCAGCAGCGACCTCAACGAGGGCAAAAACACCATATATTTT

J: TRBJ1-5
D: TRBD1
size: -
V: TRBV30
CDR3: CAWSEGTGEQPQHF
DNA: TGTGCCTGGAGTGAGGGGACAGGAGAACAGCCCCAGCATTTT

J: TRBJ2-7
D: -
size: -
V: TRBV6-9
CDR3: CASSYLQGGAYEQYF
DNA: TGTGCCAGCAGTTACTTGCAGGGGGGTGCCTACGAGCAGTACTTC

J: TRBJ2-1
D: -
size: -
V: TRBV6-1
CDR3: CASQTLEVYNEQFF
DNA: TGTGCCAGCCAGACCCTGGAGGTCTACAATGAGCAGTTCTTC

J: TRBJ2-3
D: -
size: -
V: TRBV4-3
CDR3: CASSRGGAGEDTQYF
DNA: TGCGCCAGCAGCCGGGGGGGGGCGGGAGAGGATACGCAGTATTTT